These 7 T cell receptor beta chains originate from one sample sequenced in a study of post-analysis software for immune sequencing data. Built from TCR beta cDNA, the libraries had unique molecular identifiers in them. One entry per CDR3 protein, called by TCRdb with MiXCR from the PCR reads. Of approximately 360,000 distinct CDR3 sequences listed, less than 40% are singletons. Study results and caveats: About five TRBV segments, including TRBV5-6, TRBV5-1 and TRBV20-1, were more frequent in patients than controls.

These receptors have no identified antigens. Sequenced sample: blood. These receptors came from a girl aged 10-17 years with multiple sclerosis.

The J gene is TRBJ2-7, the V gene TRBV20-1; tentatively, D is TRBD2 (6 bases). The CDR3 is 14 amino acids. Trimming left V 1 base short and J 5 bases short, with 15 bases between. The germline V gene has CDR1 DFQATT and CDR2 SNEGSKA (reference sequence). CDR3 protein: CSARAGSGVDEQYF. In DNA, the CDR3 is TGCAGTGCTAGAGCGGGTTCGGGGGTGGACGAGCAGTACTTC.

The table lists this clonotype with a few counts. The chain uses TRBV20-1 and TRBJ2-3, with a tentative D call TRBD2 (5 bases). CDR3 length: 15 residues. Between the trimmed V and J ends, which lost 0 bases and 2 bases, there was a span of 12 bases. Germline CDR1 and CDR2: DFQATT and SNEGSKA (reference sequence). The chain's CDR3 is CSARDRLKYTDTQYF. In DNA, the CDR3 is TGCAGTGCTAGAGATAGACTAAAATACACAGATACGCAGTATTTT.

A few counts support this clonotype. The chain carries TRBV27 and TRBJ2-1; D uncertain. Germline V lookup: CDR1 MNHEY, CDR2 SMNVEV (reference sequence). The CDR3 sequence is 12 residues long. Trimming removed 9 bases from V and 2 bases from J, with 8 bases in between. The CDR3 nucleotides read TGTGCCAGTGGAGCAGCCTACAATGAGCAGTTCTTC. Protein product: CASGAAYNEQFF.

The rearrangement joins TRBV29-1 to TRBJ1-2; unclear D gene. With 0 bases removed from V and 5 bases from J, the gap between germline ends came to 7 bases. From germline, CDR1 is SQVTM and CDR2 ANQGSEA. The CDR3 is made up of 12 amino acids. CDR3 DNA sequence: TGCAGCGTTGAAGAGAGGAGATATGGCTACACCTTC. It specifies CSVEERRYGYTF.

The chain has TRBV6-2 or TRBV6-3 and TRBJ2-3, with TRBD2 identical over 10 bases. CDR1 is MNHEY, CDR2 SVGEGT, per germline. There are 16 residues in the CDR3. The V and J ends lost 5 bases and 5 bases, in that order; junction bases with no gene match: 10. CDR3 amino acids: CASSPIQRGGLDTQYF. CDR3 sequence (DNA): TGTGCCAGCAGTCCGATCCAGCGGGGGGGCCTAGATACGCAGTATTTT.

The V gene is TRBV7-8, the J gene TRBJ1-1; 12 bases agree with TRBD1. J was trimmed by 5 bases and V by 7 bases; bases with no gene match: 11. The CDR3 consists of 16 residues. Germline assignment: CDR1 SGHVS and CDR2 FQNEAQ. The CDR3 nucleotides read TGTGCCAGCATCTGGGGGACAGGGGGCGGAAGGACTGAAGCTTTCTTT. This encodes CASIWGTGGGRTEAFF.

This chain joins TRBV4-2 and TRBJ2-7; 7 bases map to TRBD2. The V and J ends lost 1 base and 3 bases, in that order; junction bases with no gene match: 6. Germline V gene lookup returns CDR1 LGHNA and CDR2 YNFKEQ. CDR3 size: 15 residues. CDR3 sequence: CASSQGRGDDYEQYF. The DNA of the CDR3 is TGTGCCAGCAGCCAAGGACGGGGGGACGACTACGAGCAGTACTTC.